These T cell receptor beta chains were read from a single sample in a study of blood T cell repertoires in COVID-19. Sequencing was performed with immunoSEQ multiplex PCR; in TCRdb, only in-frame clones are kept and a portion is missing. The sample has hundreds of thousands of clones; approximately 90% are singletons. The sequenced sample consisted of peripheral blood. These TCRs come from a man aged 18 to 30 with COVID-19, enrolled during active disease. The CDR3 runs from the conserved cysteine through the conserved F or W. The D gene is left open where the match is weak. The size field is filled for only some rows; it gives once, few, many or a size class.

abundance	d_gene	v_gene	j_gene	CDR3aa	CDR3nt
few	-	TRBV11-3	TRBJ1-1	CASSTEVPGLSAFF	TGTGCCAGCAGCACCGAGGTTCCGGGTTTGTCAGCTTTCTTT
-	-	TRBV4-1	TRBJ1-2	CASSPSRGSNGYTF	TGCGCCAGCAGCCCCAGCCGGGGATCGAATGGCTACACCTTC
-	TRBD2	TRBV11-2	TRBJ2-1	CASSVWTSGDGEQFF	TGTGCCAGCAGTGTATGGACTAGCGGGGATGGTGAGCAGTTCTTC
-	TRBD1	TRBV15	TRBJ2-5	CATSTRQGETQYF	TGTGCCACCAGCACAAGACAGGGAGAGACCCAGTACTTC
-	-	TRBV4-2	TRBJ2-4	CASSQDRADIQYF	TGTGCCAGCAGCCAAGACAGGGCGGACATTCAGTACTTC
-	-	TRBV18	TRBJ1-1	CASSTETVGEAFF	TGTGCCAGCTCGACCGAGACAGTTGGCGAAGCTTTCTTT
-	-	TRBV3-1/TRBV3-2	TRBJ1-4	CASSPWTAREKLFF	TGTGCCAGCAGCCCTTGGACAGCCCGGGAAAAACTGTTTTTT
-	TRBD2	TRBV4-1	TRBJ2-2	CASSQPQRGPGELFF	TGCGCCAGCAGCCAACCACAGCGGGGACCCGGGGAGCTGTTTTTT
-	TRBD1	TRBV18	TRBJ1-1	CASSPSAGGSEAFF	TGTGCCAGCTCACCATCGGCAGGGGGCAGCGAAGCTTTCTTT
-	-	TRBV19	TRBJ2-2	CASSLFSRAYTGELFF	TGTGCCAGTAGTTTATTTTCCCGAGCATATACCGGGGAGCTGTTTTTT
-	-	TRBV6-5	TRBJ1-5	CASRGFGEAQHF	TGTGCCAGCAGGGGATTTGGGGAGGCCCAGCATTTT
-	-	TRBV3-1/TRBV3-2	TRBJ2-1	CASSQEGYGRPSYNEQFF	TGTGCCAGCAGCCAAGAGGGATACGGGAGACCCTCCTACAATGAGCAGTTCTTC
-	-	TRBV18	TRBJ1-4	CASSPPGVTNEKLFF	TGTGCCAGCTCACCGCCAGGGGTAACTAATGAAAAACTGTTTTTT
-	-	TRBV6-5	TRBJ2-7	CASSYDSGSSYEQYF	TGTGCCAGCAGTTACGATAGCGGTAGCTCCTACGAGCAGTACTTC
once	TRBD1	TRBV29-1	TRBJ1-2	CIVSTTGGGHYGYTF	TGCATCGTGTCTACGACAGGGGGCGGCCACTATGGCTACACCTTC
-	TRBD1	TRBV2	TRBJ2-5	CASSEALQGEEETQYF	TGTGCCAGCAGTGAAGCGCTTCAGGGGGAAGAAGAGACCCAGTACTTC